Shown below are 20 T cell receptor beta chains from a single sample sequenced in a study of monozygotic twins with inflammatory bowel disease. With the 5' RACE reads reprocessed, TCRdb shows one record per CDR3 protein and no DNA. The listing contains 150,000 to 200,000 distinct CDR3 sequences. Sequencing was carried out using blood. Every receptor here comes from a human donor with ulcerative colitis or Crohn's disease, or a healthy co-twin of an affected twin (not recorded which).

The chain links TRBV2 to TRBJ2-3; lacking DNA, the TRBD1 call made by TCRdb goes unchecked. This CDR3 is 12 amino acids long. Germline CDR1 is SNHLY and CDR2 is FYNNEI. CDR3 loop: CASNQGPDTQYF.

The chain uses TRBV5-1 and TRBJ1-2. The CDR3 sequence is 14 residues long. Germline-derived CDR1 and CDR2 are SGHRS and YFSETQ. The CDR3 loop reads CASSLYATDYGYTF.

The V gene is TRBV5-6, the J gene TRBJ2-1; lacking DNA, the TRBD2 call made by TCRdb goes unchecked. The CDR3 runs 19 residues. Germline lookup yields CDR1 SGHDT and CDR2 YYEEEE. CDR3: CASSFGTSGISVSYNEQFF.

The chain links TRBV12-3 or TRBV12-4 to TRBJ2-7; TCRdb designates TRBD2, a call that cannot be tested without DNA. This CDR3 comprises 15 residues. CDR3 loop: CASSLVRGLAGVQYF.

The CDR3 protein is CASSLGGATEAFF. V and J are TRBV27 and TRBJ1-1; TCRdb calls TRBD1, which cannot be checked without DNA. Germline loops: CDR1 MNHEY, CDR2 SMNVEV (reference sequence). The CDR3 has 13 amino acids.

V is TRBV18 and J is TRBJ1-3. The CDR3 spans 14 residues. Germline V CDR1 and CDR2: KGHSH, LQKENI. CDR3 sequence reads: CASSPSTLINTIYF.

This chain connects TRBV6-1 to TRBJ1-1; TCRdb's assignment of TRBD1 cannot be checked, as there is no DNA. The CDR3 covers 14 residues. The germline gives CDR1 MNHNS, CDR2 SASEGT. Here the CDR3 reads CASTRQGLDTEAFF.

The rearrangement uses TRBV4-1 and TRBJ2-3; TCRdb designates TRBD2, a call that cannot be tested without DNA. The CDR3 is 15 amino acids. Germline V gives CDR1 MGHRA, CDR2 YSYEKL. The CDR3 region is CASSHLEGVADTQYF.

The chain employs TRBV20-1 and TRBJ1-4; TCRdb names TRBD1, which stays unverified in the absence of DNA. This CDR3 spans 15 amino acids. Germline CDR1 is DFQATT and CDR2 is SNEGSKA (reference sequence). The CDR3 here is CSARGRGRTNEKLFF.

The genes are TRBV3-1 and TRBJ2-3. The CDR3 length is 13 residues. The germline V gene has CDR1 LGHDT and CDR2 YNNKEL (reference sequence). This chain's CDR3 is CASSQNIADTQYF.

The chain joins TRBV11-2 to TRBJ2-7. The CDR3 is 15 residues long. The germline CDR1 and CDR2 sequences are SGHAT and FQNNGV. CDR3 sequence: CASSLEGSFSYEQYF.

This chain links TRBV11-1 with TRBJ1-6; no DNA is available, so the TRBD1 call from TCRdb remains unchecked. Germline values: CDR1 SGHAT, CDR2 FQDESV (reference sequence). This CDR3 region has 18 residues. The CDR3 sequence: CASSTTGLGDKDNSPLHF.

The V and J genes are TRBV5-1 and TRBJ2-2; with no DNA, the TCRdb D assignment of TRBD1 cannot be verified. The CDR3 is 15 amino acids. Germline V gene lookup returns CDR1 SGHRS and CDR2 YFSETQ. This CDR3 is CASSLTGELTGELFF.

This chain joins TRBV24-1 and TRBJ2-1. The CDR3 extends over 11 amino acids. The germline CDR1 and CDR2 sequences are KGHDR and SFDVKD. The CDR3 loop is CATRDYNEQFF.

The chain couples TRBV5-1 to TRBJ2-5. Germline CDR1 and CDR2: SGHRS and YFSETQ. The CDR3 runs to 15 residues. The CDR3 loop is CASSLETPYQETQYF.

CDR3 residues: CASSLMGEGYEQYF. The V call is TRBV5-1, the J call TRBJ2-7; lacking DNA, the TRBD1 call made by TCRdb goes unchecked. This CDR3 region has 14 residues. CDR1 and CDR2 from the germline V gene are SGHRS and YFSETQ. The full variable domain, rest sourced from reference TRBV5-1 and TRBJ2-7, is KAGVTQTPRYLIKTRGQQVTLSCSPISGHRSVSWYQQTPGQGLQFLFEYFSETQRNKGNFPGRFSGRQFSNSRSEMNVSTLELGDSALYLCASSLMGEGYEQYFGPGTRLTVT.

The chain couples TRBV5-6 to TRBJ2-3; TCRdb lists TRBD1, though no DNA is available to test this call. There are 17 residues in the CDR3. From germline, CDR1 is SGHDT and CDR2 YYEEEE. The CDR3 protein is CASSPARAGGLVDTQYF.

The CDR3 protein is CASSPGPFNQPQHF. The chain employs TRBV9 and TRBJ1-5; TCRdb returns TRBD1, unconfirmable since there is no DNA. CDR1 SGDLS and CDR2 YYNGEE come from the germline V gene. The CDR3 runs 14 residues.

This chain joins TRBV7-8 and TRBJ2-1; TCRdb designates TRBD2, a call that cannot be tested without DNA. Per germline, CDR1 SGHVS and CDR2 FQNEAQ. The CDR3 spans 14 residues. CDR3 residues: CASSRDWRVNEQFF.

V usage is TRBV6-2 or TRBV6-3 and J usage is TRBJ1-5; TCRdb's assignment of TRBD1 cannot be checked, as there is no DNA. The CDR3 is 15 residues long. Germline CDR1 and CDR2: MNHEY and SVGEGT. The CDR3 sequence: CASSYSSGVGQHQHF.